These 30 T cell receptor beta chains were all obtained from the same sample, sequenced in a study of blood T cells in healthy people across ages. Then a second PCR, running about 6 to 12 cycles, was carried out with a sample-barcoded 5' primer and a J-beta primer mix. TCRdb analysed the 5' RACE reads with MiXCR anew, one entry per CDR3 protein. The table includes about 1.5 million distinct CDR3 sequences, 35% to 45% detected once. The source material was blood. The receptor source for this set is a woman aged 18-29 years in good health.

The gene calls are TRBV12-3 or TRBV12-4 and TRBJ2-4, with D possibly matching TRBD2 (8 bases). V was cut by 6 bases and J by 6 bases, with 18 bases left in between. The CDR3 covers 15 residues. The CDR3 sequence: CASSGRGPMGNIQYF. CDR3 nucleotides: TGTGCCAGCAGCGGGAGGGGGCCGATGGGAAACATTCAGTACTTC.

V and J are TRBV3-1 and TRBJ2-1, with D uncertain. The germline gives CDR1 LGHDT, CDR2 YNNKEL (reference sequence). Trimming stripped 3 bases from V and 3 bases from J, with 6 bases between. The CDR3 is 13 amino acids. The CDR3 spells CASSQAFYNEQFF. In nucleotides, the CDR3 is TGTGCCAGCAGCCAGGCTTTCTACAATGAGCAGTTCTTC.

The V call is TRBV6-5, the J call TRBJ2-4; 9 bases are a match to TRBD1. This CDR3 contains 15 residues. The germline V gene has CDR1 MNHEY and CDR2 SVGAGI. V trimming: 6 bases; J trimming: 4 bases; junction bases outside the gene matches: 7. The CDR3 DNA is TGTGCCAGCAGGATTACCGGGACAGGGAAAAACATTCAGTACTTC. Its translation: CASRITGTGKNIQYF.

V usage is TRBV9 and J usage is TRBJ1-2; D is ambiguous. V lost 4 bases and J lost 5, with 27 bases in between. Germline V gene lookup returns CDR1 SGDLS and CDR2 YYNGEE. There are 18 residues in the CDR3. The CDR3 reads CASSPRSGERLGFYGYTF. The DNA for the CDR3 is TGTGCCAGCAGCCCTAGAAGTGGGGAGCGGTTGGGGTTTTATGGCTACACCTTC.

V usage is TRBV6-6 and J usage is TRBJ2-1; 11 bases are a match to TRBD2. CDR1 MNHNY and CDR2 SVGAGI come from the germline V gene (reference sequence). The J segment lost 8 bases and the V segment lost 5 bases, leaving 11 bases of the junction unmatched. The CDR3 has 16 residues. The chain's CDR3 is CASSRITSGRFYEQFF. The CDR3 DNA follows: TGTGCCAGCAGTCGGATTACTAGCGGGAGATTCTATGAGCAGTTCTTC.

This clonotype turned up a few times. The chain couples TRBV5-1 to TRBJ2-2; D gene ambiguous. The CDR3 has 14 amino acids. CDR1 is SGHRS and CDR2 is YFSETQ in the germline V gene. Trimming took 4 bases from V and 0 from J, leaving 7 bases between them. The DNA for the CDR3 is TGCGCCAGCAGCATGGTCCCGAACACCGGGGAGCTGTTTTTT. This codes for CASSMVPNTGELFF.

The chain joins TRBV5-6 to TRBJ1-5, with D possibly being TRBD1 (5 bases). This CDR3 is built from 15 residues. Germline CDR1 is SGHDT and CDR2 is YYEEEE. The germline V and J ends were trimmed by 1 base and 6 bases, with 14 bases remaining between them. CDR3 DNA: TGTGCCAGCAGCTTGTACGGGGGGAGGATTCAGCCCCAGCATTTT. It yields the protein CASSLYGGRIQPQHF.

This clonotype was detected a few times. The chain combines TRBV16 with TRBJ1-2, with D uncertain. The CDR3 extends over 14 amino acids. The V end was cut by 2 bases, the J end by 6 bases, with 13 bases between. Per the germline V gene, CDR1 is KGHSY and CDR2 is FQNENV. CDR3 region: CASSQAAASHGYTF. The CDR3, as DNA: TGTGCCAGCAGCCAAGCGGCGGCGTCACATGGCTACACCTTC.

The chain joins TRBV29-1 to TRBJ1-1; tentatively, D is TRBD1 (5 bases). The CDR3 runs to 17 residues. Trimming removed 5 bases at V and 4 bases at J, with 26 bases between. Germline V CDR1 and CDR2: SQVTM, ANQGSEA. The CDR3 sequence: CSVSPGWGMVRGTEAFF. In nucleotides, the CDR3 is TGCAGCGTTTCCCCTGGGTGGGGGATGGTACGGGGCACTGAAGCTTTCTTT.

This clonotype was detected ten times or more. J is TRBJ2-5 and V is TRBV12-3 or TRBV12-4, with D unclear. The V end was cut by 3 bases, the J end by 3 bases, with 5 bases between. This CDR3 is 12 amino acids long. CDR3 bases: TGTGCCAGCAGTTTTGGGGAAGAGACCCAGTACTTC. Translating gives CASSFGEETQYF.

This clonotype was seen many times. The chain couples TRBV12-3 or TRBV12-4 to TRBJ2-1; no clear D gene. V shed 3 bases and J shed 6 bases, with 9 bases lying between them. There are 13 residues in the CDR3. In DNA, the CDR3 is TGTGCCAGCAGTTTTGGCGGTCCCAATGAGCAGTTCTTC. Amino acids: CASSFGGPNEQFF.

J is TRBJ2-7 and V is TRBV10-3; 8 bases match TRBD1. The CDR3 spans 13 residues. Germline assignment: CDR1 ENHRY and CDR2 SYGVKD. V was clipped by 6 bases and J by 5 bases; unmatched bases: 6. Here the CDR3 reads CAISQDRGHEQYF. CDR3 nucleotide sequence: TGTGCCATCAGCCAAGACAGGGGTCACGAGCAGTACTTC.

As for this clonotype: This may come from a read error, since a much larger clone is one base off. CDR3 loop: CAGSLGRGGTDTQYF. For the CDR3, the DNA is TGTGCCGGCAGCTTAGGGCGGGGGGGCACAGATACGCAGTATTTT. J is TRBJ2-3 and V is TRBV7-8, with 8 bases identical to TRBD2. Germline CDR1 SGHVS, CDR2 FQNEAQ. The CDR3 covers 15 residues.

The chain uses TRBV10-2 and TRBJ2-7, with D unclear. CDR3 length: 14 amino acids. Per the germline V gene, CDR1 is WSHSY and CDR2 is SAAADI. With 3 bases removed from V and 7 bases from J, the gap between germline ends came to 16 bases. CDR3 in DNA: TGCGCCAGCAGTGAAACTTACTCTTGGAATGAGCAGTACTTC. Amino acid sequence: CASSETYSWNEQYF.

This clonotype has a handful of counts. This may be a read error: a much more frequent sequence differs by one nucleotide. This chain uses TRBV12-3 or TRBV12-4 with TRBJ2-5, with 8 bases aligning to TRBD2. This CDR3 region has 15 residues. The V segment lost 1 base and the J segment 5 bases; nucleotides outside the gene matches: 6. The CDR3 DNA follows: TGTGCCAGCAGTTTAGGACGAGCGGGAGTGGAGACCCAGTACTTC. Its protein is CASSLGRAGVETQYF.

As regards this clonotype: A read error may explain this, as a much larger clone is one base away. The CDR3: CASSDTGASNEKLFF. The CDR3 DNA follows: TGTGCCAGCAGCGACACCGGGGCGTCTAATGAAAAACTGTTTTTT. V and J are TRBV7-9 and TRBJ1-4; weak D call: TRBD1 (5 bases). Germline lookup yields CDR1 SEHNR and CDR2 FQNEAQ (reference sequence). This CDR3 is built from 15 residues. The germline V and J ends were trimmed by 5 bases and 3 bases, with 13 bases remaining between them.

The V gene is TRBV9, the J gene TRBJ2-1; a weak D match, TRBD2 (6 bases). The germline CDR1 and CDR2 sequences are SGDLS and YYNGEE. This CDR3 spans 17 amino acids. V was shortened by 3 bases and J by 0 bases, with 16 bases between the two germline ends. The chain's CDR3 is CASSGGVAINSYNEQFF. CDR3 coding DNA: TGTGCCAGCAGCGGGGGGGTTGCGATAAACTCCTACAATGAGCAGTTCTTC.

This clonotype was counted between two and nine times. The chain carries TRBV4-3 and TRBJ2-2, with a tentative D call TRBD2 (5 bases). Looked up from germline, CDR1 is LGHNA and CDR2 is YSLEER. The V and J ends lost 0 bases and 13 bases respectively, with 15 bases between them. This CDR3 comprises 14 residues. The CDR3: CASSQDRGLAGLFF. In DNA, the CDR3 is TGCGCCAGCAGCCAAGATCGTGGGCTAGCAGGGCTGTTTTTT.

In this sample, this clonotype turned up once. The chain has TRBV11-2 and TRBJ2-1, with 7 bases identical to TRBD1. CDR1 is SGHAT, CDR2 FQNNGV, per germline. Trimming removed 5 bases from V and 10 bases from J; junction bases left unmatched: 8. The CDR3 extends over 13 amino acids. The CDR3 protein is CASSTTGAYEQFF. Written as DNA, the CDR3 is TGTGCCAGCAGCACAACAGGGGCCTACGAGCAGTTCTTC.

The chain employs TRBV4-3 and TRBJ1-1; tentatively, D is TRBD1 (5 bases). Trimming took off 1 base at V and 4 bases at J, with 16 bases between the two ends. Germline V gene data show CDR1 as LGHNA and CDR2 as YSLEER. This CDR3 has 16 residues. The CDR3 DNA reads TGCGCCAGCAGCCAAGCCCCCCCCCCAGGGTTCACTGAAGCTTTCTTT. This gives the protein CASSQAPPPGFTEAFF.

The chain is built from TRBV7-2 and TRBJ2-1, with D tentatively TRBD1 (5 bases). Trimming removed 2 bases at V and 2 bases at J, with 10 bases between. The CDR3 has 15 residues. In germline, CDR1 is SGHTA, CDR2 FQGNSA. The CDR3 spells CASSLQGLAYNEQFF. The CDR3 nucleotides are TGTGCCAGCAGCTTACAGGGTTTAGCCTACAATGAGCAGTTCTTC.

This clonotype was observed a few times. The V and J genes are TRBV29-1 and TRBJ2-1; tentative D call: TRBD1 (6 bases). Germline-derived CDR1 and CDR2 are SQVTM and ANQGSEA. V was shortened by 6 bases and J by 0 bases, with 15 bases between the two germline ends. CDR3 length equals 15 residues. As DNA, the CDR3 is TGCAGCGTCGCCGACAGGACCGTCTCCTACAATGAGCAGTTCTTC. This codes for CSVADRTVSYNEQFF.

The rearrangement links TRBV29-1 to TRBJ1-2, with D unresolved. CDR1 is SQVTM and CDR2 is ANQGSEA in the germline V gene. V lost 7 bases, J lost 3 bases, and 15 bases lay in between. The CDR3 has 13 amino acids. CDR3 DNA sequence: TGCAGCGCTTGGCCGGACGGAGACTATGGCTACACCTTC. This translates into CSAWPDGDYGYTF. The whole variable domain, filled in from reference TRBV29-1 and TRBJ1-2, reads SAVISQKPSRDICQRGTSLTIQCQVDSQVTMMFWYRQQPGQSLTLIATANQGSEATYESGFVIDKFPISRPNLTFSTLTVSNMSPEDSSIYLCSAWPDGDYGYTFGSGTRLTVV.

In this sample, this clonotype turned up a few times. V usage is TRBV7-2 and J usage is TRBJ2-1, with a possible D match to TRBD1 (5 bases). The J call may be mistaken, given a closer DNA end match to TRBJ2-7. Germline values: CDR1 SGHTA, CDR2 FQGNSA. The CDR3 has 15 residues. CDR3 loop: CASSSDTPRTNEQYF. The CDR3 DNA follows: TGTGCCAGCAGCTCCGACACTCCTAGGACAAATGAGCAGTACTTC.

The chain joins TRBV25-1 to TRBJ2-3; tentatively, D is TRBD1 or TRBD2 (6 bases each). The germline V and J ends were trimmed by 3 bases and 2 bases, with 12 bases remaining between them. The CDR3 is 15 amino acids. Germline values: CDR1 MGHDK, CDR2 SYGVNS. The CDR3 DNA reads TGTGCCAGCAGTGAGGGGTGGGGGGCCACAGATACGCAGTATTTT. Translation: CASSEGWGATDTQYF.

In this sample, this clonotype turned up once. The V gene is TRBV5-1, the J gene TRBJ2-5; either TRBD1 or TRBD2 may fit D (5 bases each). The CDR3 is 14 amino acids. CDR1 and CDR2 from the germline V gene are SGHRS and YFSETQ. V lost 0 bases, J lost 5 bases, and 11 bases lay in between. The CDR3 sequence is CASSLAEGLETQYF. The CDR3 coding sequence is TGCGCCAGCAGCTTGGCCGAGGGGTTGGAGACCCAGTACTTC.

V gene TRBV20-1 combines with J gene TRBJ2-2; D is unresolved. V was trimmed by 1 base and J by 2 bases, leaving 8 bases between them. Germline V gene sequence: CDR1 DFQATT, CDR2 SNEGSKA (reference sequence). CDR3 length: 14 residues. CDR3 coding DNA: TGCAGTGCTAGAGCGGCAGGAAACACCGGGGAGCTGTTTTTT. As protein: CSARAAGNTGELFF.

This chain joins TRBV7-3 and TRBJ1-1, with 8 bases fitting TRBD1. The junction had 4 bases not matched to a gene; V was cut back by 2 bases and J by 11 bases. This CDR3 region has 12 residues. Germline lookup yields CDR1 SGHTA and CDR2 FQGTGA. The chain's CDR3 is CASSLGGQVAFF. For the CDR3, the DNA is TGTGCCAGCAGCTTAGGGGGACAGGTCGCTTTCTTT.

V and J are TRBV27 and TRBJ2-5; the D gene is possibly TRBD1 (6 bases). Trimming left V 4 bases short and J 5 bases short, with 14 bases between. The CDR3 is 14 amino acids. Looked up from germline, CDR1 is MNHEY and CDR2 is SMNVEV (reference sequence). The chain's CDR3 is CASSSLGTKETQYF. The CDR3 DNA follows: TGTGCCAGCAGTTCCCTCGGGACAAAGGAGACCCAGTACTTC.

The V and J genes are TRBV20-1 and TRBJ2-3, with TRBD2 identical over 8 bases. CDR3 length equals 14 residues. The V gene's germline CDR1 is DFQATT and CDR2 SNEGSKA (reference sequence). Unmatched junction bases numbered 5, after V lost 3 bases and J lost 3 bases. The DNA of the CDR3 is TGCAGTGCTAGTGTCGGGGGGGCGACAGATACGCAGTATTTT. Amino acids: CSASVGGATDTQYF.